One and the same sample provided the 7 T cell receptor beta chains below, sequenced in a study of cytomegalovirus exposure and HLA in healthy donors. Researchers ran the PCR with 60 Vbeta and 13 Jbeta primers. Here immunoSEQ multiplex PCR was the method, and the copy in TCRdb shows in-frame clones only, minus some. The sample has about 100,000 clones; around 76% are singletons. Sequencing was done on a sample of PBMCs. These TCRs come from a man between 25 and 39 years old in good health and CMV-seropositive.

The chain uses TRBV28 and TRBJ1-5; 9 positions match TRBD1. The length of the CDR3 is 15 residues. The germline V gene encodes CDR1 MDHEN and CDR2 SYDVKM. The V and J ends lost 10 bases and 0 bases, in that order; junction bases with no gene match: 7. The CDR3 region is CAIQGAALSNQPQHF. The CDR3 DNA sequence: TGTGCCATACAGGGGGCCGCCCTTAGCAATCAGCCCCAGCATTTT. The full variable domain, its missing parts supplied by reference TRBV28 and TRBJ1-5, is DVKVTQSSRYLVKRTGEKVFLECVQDMDHENMFWYRQDPGLGLRLIYFSYDVKMKEKGDIPEGYSVSREKKERFSLILESASTNQTSMYLCAIQGAALSNQPQHFGDGTRLSIL.

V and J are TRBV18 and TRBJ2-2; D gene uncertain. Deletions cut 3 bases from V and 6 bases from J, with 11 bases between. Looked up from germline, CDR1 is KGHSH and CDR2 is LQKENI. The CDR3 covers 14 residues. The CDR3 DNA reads TGTGCCAGCTCACCCCGGGTTTCGGCCGGGGAGCTGTTTTTT. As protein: CASSPRVSAGELFF.

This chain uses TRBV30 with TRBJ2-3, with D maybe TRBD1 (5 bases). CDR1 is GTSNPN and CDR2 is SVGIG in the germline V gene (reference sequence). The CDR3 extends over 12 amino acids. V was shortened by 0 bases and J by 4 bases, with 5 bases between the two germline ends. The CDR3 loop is CAWSVQADTQYF. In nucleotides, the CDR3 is TGTGCCTGGAGTGTACAGGCAGATACGCAGTATTTT.

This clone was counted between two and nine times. The CDR3 DNA is TGTGCCAGTAGTACAACAGGGGGCGGGACTAATGAAAAACTGTTTTTT. Translation: CASSTTGGGTNEKLFF. The chain has TRBV19 and TRBJ1-4; TRBD1 matches at 9 bases. The CDR3 extends over 16 amino acids. With V trimmed by 4 bases and J by 2 bases, 5 bases remained unmatched. CDR1 and CDR2 (germline): LNHDA, SQIVND (reference sequence).

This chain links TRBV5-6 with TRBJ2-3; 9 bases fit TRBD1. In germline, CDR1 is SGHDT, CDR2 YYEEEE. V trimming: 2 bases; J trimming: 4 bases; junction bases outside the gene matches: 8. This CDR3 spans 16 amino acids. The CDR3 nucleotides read TGTGCCAGCAGCTTCCGGGACAGGGCCCTATCAGATACGCAGTATTTT. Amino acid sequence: CASSFRDRALSDTQYF.

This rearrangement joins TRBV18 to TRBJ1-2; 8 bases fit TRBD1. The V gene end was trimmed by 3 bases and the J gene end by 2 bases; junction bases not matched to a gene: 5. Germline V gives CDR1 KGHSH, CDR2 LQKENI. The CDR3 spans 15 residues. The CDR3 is CASSPLQGANYGYTF. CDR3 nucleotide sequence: TGTGCCAGCTCACCGCTTCAGGGGGCGAACTATGGCTACACCTTC.

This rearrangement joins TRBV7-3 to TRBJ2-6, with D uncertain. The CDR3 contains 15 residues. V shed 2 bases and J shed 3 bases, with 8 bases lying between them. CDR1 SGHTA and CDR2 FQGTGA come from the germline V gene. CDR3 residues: CASSLDGYGANVLTF. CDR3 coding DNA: TGTGCCAGCAGCTTAGACGGGTATGGGGCCAACGTCCTGACTTTC.